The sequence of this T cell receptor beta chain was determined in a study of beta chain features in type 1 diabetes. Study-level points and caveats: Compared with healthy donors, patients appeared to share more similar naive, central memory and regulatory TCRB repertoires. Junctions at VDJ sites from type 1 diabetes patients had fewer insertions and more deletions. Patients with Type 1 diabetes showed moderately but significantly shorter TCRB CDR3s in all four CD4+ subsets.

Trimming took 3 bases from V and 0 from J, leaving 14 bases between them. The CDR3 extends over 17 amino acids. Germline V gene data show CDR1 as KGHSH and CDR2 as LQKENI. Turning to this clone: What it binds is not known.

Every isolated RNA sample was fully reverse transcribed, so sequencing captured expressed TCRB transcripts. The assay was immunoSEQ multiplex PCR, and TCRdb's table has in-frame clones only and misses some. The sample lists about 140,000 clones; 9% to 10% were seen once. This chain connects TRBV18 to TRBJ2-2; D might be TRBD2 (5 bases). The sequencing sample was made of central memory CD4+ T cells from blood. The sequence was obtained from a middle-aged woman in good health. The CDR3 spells CASSPSARGANTGELFF. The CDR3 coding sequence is TGTGCCAGCTCACCCTCGGCCCGGGGAGCGAACACCGGGGAGCTGTTTTTT.